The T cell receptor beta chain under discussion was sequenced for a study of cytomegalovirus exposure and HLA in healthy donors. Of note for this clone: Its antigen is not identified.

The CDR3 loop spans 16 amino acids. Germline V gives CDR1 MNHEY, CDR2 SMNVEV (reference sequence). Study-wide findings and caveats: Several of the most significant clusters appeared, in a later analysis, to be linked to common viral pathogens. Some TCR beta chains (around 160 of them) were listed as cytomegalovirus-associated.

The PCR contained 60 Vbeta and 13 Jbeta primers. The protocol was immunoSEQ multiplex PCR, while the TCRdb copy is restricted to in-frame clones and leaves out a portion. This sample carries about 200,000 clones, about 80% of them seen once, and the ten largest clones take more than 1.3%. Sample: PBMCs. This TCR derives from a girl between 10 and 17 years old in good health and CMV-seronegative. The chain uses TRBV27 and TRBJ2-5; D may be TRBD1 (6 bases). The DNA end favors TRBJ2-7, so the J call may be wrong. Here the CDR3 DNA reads TGTGCCAGCAGCCCCGGGACATTCTCAGTGGCCTACGAGCAGTACTTC. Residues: CASSPGTFSVAYEQYF.